The clone carrying this T cell receptor beta chain was observed a few times. The antigen is unknown. The authors reverse transcribed all of the isolated RNA, so sequencing captured expressed TCRB transcripts. The assay was immunoSEQ multiplex PCR, and TCRdb's table has in-frame clones only and misses some. The profile covers some 250,000 clones, with 25% to 30% appearing a single time and around 4% taken by the ten largest. The trim removed 3 bases at V and 3 bases at J, leaving 2 bases unmatched. The CDR3 loop spans 13 amino acids. Germline CDR1 is GTSNPN and CDR2 is SVGIG (reference sequence). The data originate from a study of beta chain features in type 1 diabetes. Broader study findings: Patients' naive, central memory and regulatory TCRB repertoires appeared more alike than those of healthy donors.

Donors underwent one heparinised blood draw, around 120 mL on average. The sequenced sample consisted of central memory CD4+ T cells from blood. This clonotype was sampled from a man younger than 45 in good health. This rearrangement joins TRBV30 to TRBJ1-1, with 9 bases that match TRBD1. The CDR3 DNA reads TGTGCCTGGAGGGACAGGGGATACACTGAAGCTTTCTTT. Amino acids: CAWRDRGYTEAFF.